Each of the 14 T cell receptor beta chains below was sequenced from the same sample in a study of memory CD4+ T cells and cytomegalovirus serostatus (dated by TCRdb to about 2019). Single viable CD3+CD4+CD8-CD45RO+ cells were sorted as memory CD4+ T cells on a FACSAria II. The library came from the immunoSEQ multiplex PCR assay. Not all clones reach the TCRdb copy of this immuneACCESS table, which keeps in-frame sequences only. Checked studies attribute under half of the gap to unresolved V genes and leave the rest unexplained. The sample has 50,000 to 75,000 clones on record, around four fifths of them singletons. Of the sample, more than 0.8% falls within the top ten clones. Sample: memory CD4+ T cells from blood. The receptor source for this set is an adult in good health and CMV-seronegative.

The rearrangement uses TRBV11-2 and TRBJ2-7; D gene uncertain. Trimming shortened V by 2 bases and J by 1 base, and 9 bases separated the two germline ends. The CDR3 has 14 amino acids. In germline, CDR1 is SGHAT, CDR2 FQNNGV. The CDR3 DNA is TGTGCCAGCAGCTTACGTTTGGATTCCTACGAGCAGTACTTC. Protein product: CASSLRLDSYEQYF.

The chain carries TRBV19 and TRBJ1-4; no clear D gene. Germline loops: CDR1 LNHDA, CDR2 SQIVND (reference sequence). This CDR3 is built from 16 residues. V was trimmed by 3 bases and J by 0 bases, leaving 11 bases between them. The CDR3 sequence: CASSIAAVATNEKLFF. DNA of the CDR3: TGTGCCAGTAGTATTGCTGCAGTTGCAACTAATGAAAAACTGTTTTTT.

The chain links TRBV27 to TRBJ2-7; 7 positions agree with TRBD1. CDR3 size: 13 residues. V gave up 10 bases and J gave up 7 bases; unmatched junction bases: 13. Germline CDR1 is MNHEY and CDR2 is SMNVEV (reference sequence). The DNA for the CDR3 is TGTGCCACCCAGGACAGGAGCGGTGGGGAGCAGTACTTC. Its protein product is CATQDRSGGEQYF.

The chain carries TRBV14 and TRBJ2-7; D is unresolved. V lost 3 bases and J lost 2, with 17 bases in between. Looked up from germline, CDR1 is SGHDN and CDR2 is FVKESK. The CDR3 is made up of 16 amino acids. In DNA, the CDR3 is TGTGCCAGCAGCCACCTTTCCGCCAGATCCCCCTACGAGCAGTACTTC. Translated, it gives CASSHLSARSPYEQYF.

This clone was recorded a few times. The rearrangement joins TRBV7-8 to TRBJ2-7, with 8 bases identical to TRBD1. CDR1 is SGHVS and CDR2 is FQNEAQ in the germline V gene. J gave up 2 bases and V 6 bases, and 6 bases lay outside the gene matches. The CDR3 runs 14 residues. In DNA, the CDR3 is TGTGCCAGCAGGCCTCGGACAGGGACCTACGAGCAGTACTTC. This gives the protein CASRPRTGTYEQYF.

The DNA of the CDR3 is TGTGCCAGCAGCTTATCGGCAGGGGCGCACACTGAAGCTTTCTTT. Amino acid sequence: CASSLSAGAHTEAFF. This chain links TRBV7-9 with TRBJ1-1; a weak D match, TRBD1 (6 bases). The germline gives CDR1 SEHNR, CDR2 FQNEAQ (reference sequence). The CDR3 totals 15 residues. The V end lost 2 bases, the J end lost 3 bases, and 13 bases lay between the germline ends.

The chain combines TRBV27 with TRBJ2-3, with D perhaps TRBD1 or TRBD2 (5 bases each). With 5 bases removed from V and 11 bases from J, the gap between germline ends came to 29 bases. Germline CDR1 and CDR2: MNHEY and SMNVEV (reference sequence). The CDR3 has 17 amino acids. CDR3 sequence (DNA): TGTGCCAGCAGTCCCGACCCTAGGCGGGTGGGGCCCCTGGGGCAGTATTTT. It encodes CASSPDPRRVGPLGQYF.

There are a few counts of this clone. The chain joins TRBV5-1 to TRBJ2-7; possible D gene TRBD1, 6 bases. In germline, CDR1 is SGHRS, CDR2 YFSETQ. This CDR3 spans 14 amino acids. V shed 5 bases and J shed 2 bases, with 14 bases lying between them. CDR3 nucleotide sequence: TGCGCCAGCAGATACCGGACAGCCACCTACGAGCAGTACTTC. Its protein is CASRYRTATYEQYF.

This clone was detected only a few times. The chain uses TRBV5-1 and TRBJ1-4; 7 bases map to TRBD1. Per germline, CDR1 SGHRS and CDR2 YFSETQ. This CDR3 spans 14 amino acids. Trimming removed 4 bases from V and 7 bases from J; junction bases left unmatched: 7. In nucleotides, the CDR3 is TGCGCCAGCAGCCCGACAGGGAGCGGTGAAAAACTGTTTTTT. Translated, it gives CASSPTGSGEKLFF.

The V call is TRBV5-1, the J call TRBJ2-2, with 9 bases lining up with TRBD1. CDR1 SGHRS and CDR2 YFSETQ come from the germline V gene. This CDR3 region has 14 residues. The junction had 4 bases not matched to a gene; V was cut back by 3 bases and J by 7 bases. CDR3 sequence reads: CASSSGTGRGELFF. The CDR3 DNA is TGCGCCAGCAGCTCGGGGACAGGGCGCGGGGAGCTGTTTTTT. Full variable domain (remainder filled in from reference TRBV5-1 and TRBJ2-2): KAGVTQTPRYLIKTRGQQVTLSCSPISGHRSVSWYQQTPGQGLQFLFEYFSETQRNKGNFPGRFSGRQFSNSRSEMNVSTLELGDSALYLCASSSGTGRGELFFGEGSRLTVL.

By sample share, this clone is medium-sized. The V and J genes are TRBV19 and TRBJ1-2; 7 nucleotides match TRBD1. CDR1 is LNHDA and CDR2 is SQIVND in the germline V gene (reference sequence). V was clipped by 7 bases and J by 5 bases; unmatched bases: 4. The CDR3 has 12 amino acids. CDR3 DNA: TGTGCCAGTACCTCACAGGGGTATGGCTACACCTTC. It is translated as CASTSQGYGYTF.

V gene TRBV5-1 combines with J gene TRBJ1-1, with D perhaps matching TRBD1 (5 bases). This CDR3 is 13 amino acids long. Between the trimmed V and J ends, which lost 4 bases and 1 base, there was a span of 8 bases. Germline CDR1 SGHRS, CDR2 YFSETQ. In nucleotides, the CDR3 is TGCGCCAGCAGCCAGGGCCGGAACACTGAAGCTTTCTTT. Translating gives CASSQGRNTEAFF.

The chain recombines TRBV2 with TRBJ1-2, with unresolved D. Trimming took 1 base from V and 4 from J, leaving 10 bases between them. Germline values: CDR1 SNHLY, CDR2 FYNNEI. This CDR3 comprises 14 residues. The CDR3 coding sequence is TGTGCCAGCAGTGAAGACGGACTAACCTATGGCTACACCTTC. Protein product: CASSEDGLTYGYTF.

Relative to its sample, this clone is medium-sized (0.01 to 0.1%). This rearrangement joins TRBV2 to TRBJ1-1; 10 nucleotides line up with TRBD1. The CDR3 has 14 residues. The germline V gene encodes CDR1 SNHLY and CDR2 FYNNEI. With V trimmed by 5 bases and J by 3 bases, 3 bases remained unmatched. The CDR3 DNA sequence: TGTGCCAGCAGTAGGGACAGGGGAGACACTGAAGCTTTCTTT. Amino acid sequence: CASSRDRGDTEAFF. Variable domain in full (rest from reference TRBV2 and TRBJ1-1): EPEVTQTPSHQVTQMGQEVILRCVPISNHLYFYWYRQILGQKVEFLVSFYNNEISEKSEIFDDQFSVERPDGSNFTLKIRSTKLEDSAMYFCASSRDRGDTEAFFGQGTRLTVV.